This TCR beta chain comes out of a study of cytomegalovirus exposure and HLA in healthy donors. The PCR was carried out with 60 Vbeta primers and 13 Jbeta primers. TCRdb's table, derived via immunoSEQ multiplex PCR, lists solely in-frame clones and lacks some. The sample includes some 150,000 clones, over 70% of them seen just once. The V end lost 3 bases, the J end lost 7 bases, and 10 bases lay between the germline ends. Germline assignment: CDR1 SGHDN and CDR2 FVKESK. There are 13 residues in the CDR3. Comment on this clone: Its specificity is unknown.

Study-wide findings and caveats: Specific recognition of CMV antigens was confirmed in vitro for a few chains (all CMV-associated).

The sample was PBMCs. This clonotype was obtained from a man aged 25 to 40 in good health and CMV-seronegative. The J gene is TRBJ2-1, the V gene TRBV14; D is unresolved. CDR3 region: CASSQATWNEQFF. Written as DNA, the CDR3 is TGTGCCAGCAGCCAGGCAACCTGGAATGAGCAGTTCTTC.